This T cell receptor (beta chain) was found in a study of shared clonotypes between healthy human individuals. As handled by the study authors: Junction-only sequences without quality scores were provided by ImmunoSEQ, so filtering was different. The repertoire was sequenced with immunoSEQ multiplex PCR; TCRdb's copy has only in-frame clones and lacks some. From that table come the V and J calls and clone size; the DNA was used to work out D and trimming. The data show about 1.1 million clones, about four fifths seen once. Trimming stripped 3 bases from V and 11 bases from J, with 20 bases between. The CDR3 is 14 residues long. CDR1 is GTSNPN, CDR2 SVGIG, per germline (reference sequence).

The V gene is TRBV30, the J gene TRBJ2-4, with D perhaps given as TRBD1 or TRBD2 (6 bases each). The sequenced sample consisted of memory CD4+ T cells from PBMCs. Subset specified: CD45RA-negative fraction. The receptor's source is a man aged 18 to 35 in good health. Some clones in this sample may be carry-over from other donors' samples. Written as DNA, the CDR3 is TGTGCCTGGAGCGGTACAGGGACCGGGGGCGTTCAGTACTTC. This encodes CAWSGTGTGGVQYF.